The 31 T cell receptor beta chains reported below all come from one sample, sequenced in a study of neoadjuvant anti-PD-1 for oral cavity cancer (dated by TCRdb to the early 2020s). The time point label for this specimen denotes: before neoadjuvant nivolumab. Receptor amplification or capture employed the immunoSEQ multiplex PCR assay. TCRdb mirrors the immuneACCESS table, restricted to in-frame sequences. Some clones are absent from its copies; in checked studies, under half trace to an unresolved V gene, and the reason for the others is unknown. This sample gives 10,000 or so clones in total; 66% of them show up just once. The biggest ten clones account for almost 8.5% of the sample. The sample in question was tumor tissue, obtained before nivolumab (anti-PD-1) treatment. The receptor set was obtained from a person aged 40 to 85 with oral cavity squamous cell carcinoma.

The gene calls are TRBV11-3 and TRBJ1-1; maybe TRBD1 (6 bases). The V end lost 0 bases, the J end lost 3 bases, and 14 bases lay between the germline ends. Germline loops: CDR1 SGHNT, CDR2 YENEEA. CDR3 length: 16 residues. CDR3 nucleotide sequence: TGTGCCAGCAGCTTAGATTTCCGGGGGCGGGACACTGAAGCTTTCTTT. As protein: CASSLDFRGRDTEAFF.

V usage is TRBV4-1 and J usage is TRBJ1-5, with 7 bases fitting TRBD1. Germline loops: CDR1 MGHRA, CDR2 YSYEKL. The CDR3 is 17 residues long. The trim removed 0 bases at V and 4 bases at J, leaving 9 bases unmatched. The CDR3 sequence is CASSQEWQGVVNQPQHF. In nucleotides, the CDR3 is TGCGCCAGCAGCCAAGAATGGCAGGGGGTAGTAAATCAGCCCCAGCATTTT.

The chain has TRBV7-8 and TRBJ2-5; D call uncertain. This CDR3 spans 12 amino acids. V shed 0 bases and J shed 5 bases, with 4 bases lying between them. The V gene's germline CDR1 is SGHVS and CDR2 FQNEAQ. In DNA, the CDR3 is TGTGCCAGCAGCTTAGCATTGGAGACCCAGTACTTC. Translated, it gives CASSLALETQYF.

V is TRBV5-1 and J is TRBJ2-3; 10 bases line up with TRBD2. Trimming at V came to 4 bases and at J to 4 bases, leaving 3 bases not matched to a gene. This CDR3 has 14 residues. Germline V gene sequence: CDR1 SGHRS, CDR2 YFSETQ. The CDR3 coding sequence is TGCGCCAGCAGCGATAGCGGGAGGTCAGATACGCAGTATTTT. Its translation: CASSDSGRSDTQYF.

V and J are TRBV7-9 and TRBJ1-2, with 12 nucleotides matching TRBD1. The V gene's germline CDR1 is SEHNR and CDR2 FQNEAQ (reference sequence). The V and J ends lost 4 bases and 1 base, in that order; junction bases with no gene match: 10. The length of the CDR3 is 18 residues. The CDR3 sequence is CASSSDRGQGADNYGYTF. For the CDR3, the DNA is TGTGCCAGCAGCTCCGATCGGGGACAGGGGGCCGATAACTATGGCTACACCTTC.

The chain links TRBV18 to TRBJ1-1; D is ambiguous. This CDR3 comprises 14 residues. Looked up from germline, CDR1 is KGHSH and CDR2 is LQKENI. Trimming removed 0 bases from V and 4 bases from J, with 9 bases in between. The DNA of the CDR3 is TGTGCCAGCTCACCACCGTCGGTGAGCACTGAAGCTTTCTTT. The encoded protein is CASSPPSVSTEAFF.

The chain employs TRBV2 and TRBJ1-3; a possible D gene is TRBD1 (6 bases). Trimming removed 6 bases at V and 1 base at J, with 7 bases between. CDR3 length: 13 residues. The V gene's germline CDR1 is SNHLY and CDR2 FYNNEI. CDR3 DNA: TGTGCCAGCAGGGACAGATCTGGAAACACCATATATTTT. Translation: CASRDRSGNTIYF.

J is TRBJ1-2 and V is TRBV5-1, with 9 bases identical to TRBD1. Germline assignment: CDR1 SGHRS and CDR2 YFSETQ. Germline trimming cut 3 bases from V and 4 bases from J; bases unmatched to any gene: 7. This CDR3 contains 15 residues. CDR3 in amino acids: CASSYPPGQGYGYTF. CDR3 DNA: TGCGCCAGCAGCTACCCCCCGGGACAGGGCTATGGCTACACCTTC.

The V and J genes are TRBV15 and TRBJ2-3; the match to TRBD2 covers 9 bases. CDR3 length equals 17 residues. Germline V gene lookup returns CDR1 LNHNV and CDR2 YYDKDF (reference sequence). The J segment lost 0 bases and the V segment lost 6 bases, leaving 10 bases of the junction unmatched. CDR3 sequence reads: CATRVAGGAPSTDTQYF. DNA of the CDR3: TGTGCCACCAGGGTGGCGGGGGGGGCCCCTAGCACAGATACGCAGTATTTT.

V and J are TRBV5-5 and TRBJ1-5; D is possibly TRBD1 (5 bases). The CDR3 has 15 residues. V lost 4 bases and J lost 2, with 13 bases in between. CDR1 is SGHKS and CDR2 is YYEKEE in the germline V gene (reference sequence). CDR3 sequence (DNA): TGTGCCAGCAGCCCTCAGGGATCTCGCAATCAGCCCCAGCATTTT. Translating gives CASSPQGSRNQPQHF.

DNA of the CDR3: TGTGCCAGCAGCGAAACCCCCGGGTTAGCGGGGGGGGGAGATACGCAGTATTTT. It is translated as CASSETPGLAGGGDTQYF. This rearrangement joins TRBV9 to TRBJ2-3, with 11 bases aligning to TRBD2. The germline V gene has CDR1 SGDLS and CDR2 YYNGEE. The CDR3 consists of 18 residues. J lost 5 bases, V lost 3 bases, and 14 bases had no gene match. Complete variable domain (other parts from reference TRBV9 and TRBJ2-3): DSGVTQTPKHLITATGQRVTLRCSPRSGDLSVYWYQQSLDQGLQFLIQYYNGEERAKGNILERFSAQQFPDLHSELNLSSLELGDSALYFCASSETPGLAGGGDTQYFGPGTRLTVL.

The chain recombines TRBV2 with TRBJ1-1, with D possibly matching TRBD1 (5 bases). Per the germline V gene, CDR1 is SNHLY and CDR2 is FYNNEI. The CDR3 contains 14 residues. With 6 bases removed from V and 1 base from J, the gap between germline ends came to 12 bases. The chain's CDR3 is CASRSLGENTEAFF. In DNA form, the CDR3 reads TGTGCCAGCAGAAGTTTGGGGGAGAACACTGAAGCTTTCTTT.

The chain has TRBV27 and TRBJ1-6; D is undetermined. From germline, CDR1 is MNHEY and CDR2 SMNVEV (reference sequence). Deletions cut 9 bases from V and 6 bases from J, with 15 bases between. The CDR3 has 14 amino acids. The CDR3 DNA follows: TGTGCCAGGAAAGTGTGGCAGACTAATTCACCCCTCCACTTT. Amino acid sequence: CARKVWQTNSPLHF.

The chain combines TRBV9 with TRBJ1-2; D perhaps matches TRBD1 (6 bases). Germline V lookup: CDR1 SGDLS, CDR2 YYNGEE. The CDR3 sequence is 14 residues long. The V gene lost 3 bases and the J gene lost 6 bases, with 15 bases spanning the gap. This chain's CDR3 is CASSGAVGGDGYTF. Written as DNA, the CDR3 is TGTGCCAGCAGCGGGGCCGTCGGGGGCGATGGCTACACCTTC.

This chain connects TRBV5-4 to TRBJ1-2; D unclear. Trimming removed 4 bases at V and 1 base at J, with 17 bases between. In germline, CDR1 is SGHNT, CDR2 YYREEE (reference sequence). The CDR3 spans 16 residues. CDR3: CASSRRAEFYNYGYTF. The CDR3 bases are TGTGCCAGCAGCCGACGGGCGGAGTTCTATAACTATGGCTACACCTTC.

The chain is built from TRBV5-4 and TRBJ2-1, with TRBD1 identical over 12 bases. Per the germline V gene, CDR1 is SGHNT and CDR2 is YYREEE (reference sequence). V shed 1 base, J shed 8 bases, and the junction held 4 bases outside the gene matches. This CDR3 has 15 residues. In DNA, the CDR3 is TGTGCCAGCAGCTTGCAGGGACAGGGGGCAGATGAGCAGTTCTTC. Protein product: CASSLQGQGADEQFF.

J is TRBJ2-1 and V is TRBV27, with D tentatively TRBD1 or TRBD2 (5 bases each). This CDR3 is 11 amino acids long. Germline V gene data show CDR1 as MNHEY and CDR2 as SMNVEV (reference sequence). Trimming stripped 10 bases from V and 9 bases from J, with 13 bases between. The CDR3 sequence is CATARGPEQFF. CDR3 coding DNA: TGTGCCACCGCCCGGGGCCCTGAGCAGTTCTTC.

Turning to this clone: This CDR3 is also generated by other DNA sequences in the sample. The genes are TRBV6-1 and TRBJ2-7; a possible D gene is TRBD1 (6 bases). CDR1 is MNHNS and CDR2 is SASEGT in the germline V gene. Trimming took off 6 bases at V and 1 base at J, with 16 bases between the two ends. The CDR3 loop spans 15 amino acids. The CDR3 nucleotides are TGTGCCAGCAGGGATCCGGGCAGGGGTTCCTACGAGCAGTACTTC. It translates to CASRDPGRGSYEQYF.

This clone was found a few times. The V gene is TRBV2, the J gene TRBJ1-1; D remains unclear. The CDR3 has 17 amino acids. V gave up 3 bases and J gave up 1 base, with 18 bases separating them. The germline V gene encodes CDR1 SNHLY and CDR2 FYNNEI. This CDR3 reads CASSDNRASMGNTEAFF. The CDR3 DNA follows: TGTGCCAGCAGTGATAACAGAGCATCGATGGGGAACACTGAAGCTTTCTTT.

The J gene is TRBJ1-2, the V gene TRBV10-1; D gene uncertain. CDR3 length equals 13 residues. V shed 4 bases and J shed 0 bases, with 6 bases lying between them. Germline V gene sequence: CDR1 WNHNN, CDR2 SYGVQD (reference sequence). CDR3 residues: CASSAGTNYGYTF. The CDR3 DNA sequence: TGCGCCAGCAGTGCCGGAACTAACTATGGCTACACCTTC.

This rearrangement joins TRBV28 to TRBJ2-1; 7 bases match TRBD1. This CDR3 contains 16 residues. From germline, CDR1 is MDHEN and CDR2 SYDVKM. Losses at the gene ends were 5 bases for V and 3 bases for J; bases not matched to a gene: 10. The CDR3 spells CASSPHWGQSYNEQFF. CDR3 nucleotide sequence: TGTGCCAGCAGTCCTCATTGGGGACAGAGCTACAATGAGCAGTTCTTC.

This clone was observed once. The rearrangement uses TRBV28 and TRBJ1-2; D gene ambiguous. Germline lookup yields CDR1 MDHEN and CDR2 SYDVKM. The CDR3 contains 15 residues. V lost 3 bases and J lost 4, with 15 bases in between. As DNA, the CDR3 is TGTGCCAGCAGTTTCGAAGGTCTCCGGGGCTATGGCTACACCTTC. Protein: CASSFEGLRGYGYTF.

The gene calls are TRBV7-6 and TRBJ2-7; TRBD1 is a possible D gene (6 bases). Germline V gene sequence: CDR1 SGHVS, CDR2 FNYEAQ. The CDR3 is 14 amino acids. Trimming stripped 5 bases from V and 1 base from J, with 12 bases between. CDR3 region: CASSLDRFSYEQYF. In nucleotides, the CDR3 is TGTGCCAGCAGCCTGGACAGATTTTCCTACGAGCAGTACTTC.

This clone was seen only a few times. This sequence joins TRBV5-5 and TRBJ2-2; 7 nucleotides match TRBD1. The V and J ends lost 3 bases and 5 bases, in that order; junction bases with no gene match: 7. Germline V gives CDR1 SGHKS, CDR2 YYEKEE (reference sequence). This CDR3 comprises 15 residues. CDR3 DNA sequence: TGTGCCAGCAGCTGGGAACAGGGGTCGACCGGGGAGCTGTTTTTT. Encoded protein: CASSWEQGSTGELFF.

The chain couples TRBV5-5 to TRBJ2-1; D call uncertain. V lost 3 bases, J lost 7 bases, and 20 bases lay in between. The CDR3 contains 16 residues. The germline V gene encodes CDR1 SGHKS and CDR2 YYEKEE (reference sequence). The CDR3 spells CASSYRSWGYSNEQFF. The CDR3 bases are TGTGCCAGCAGCTACAGATCCTGGGGTTATTCGAATGAGCAGTTCTTC.

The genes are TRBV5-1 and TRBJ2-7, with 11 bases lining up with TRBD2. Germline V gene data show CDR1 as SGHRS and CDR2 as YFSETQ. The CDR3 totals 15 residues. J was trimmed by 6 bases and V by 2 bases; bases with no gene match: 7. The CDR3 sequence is CASSFLAGGPSEQYF. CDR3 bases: TGCGCCAGCAGCTTCTTAGCGGGAGGGCCCTCCGAGCAGTACTTC.

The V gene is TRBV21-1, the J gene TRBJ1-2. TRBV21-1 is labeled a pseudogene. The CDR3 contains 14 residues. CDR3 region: CASSPPEPHYGYTF. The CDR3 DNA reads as TGTGCCAGCAGCCCGCCAGAGCCCCACTATGGCTACACCTTC.

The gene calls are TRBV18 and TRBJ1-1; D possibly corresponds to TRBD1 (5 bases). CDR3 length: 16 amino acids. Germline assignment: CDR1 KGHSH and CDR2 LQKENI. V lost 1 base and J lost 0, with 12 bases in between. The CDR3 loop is CASSPRTKLMNTEAFF. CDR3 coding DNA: TGTGCCAGCTCACCACGGACAAAACTAATGAACACTGAAGCTTTCTTT.

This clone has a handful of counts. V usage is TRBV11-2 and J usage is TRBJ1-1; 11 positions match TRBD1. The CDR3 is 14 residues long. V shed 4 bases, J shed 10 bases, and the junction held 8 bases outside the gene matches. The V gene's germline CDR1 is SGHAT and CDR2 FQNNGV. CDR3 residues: CASSYEDRGRGAFF. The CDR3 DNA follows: TGTGCCAGCAGCTACGAGGACAGGGGGCGCGGAGCTTTCTTT.

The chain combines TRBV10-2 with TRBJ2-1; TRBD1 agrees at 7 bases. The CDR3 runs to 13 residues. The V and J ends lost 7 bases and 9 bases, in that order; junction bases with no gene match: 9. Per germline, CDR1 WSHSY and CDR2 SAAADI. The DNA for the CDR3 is TGCGCCAGCATTTATGACAGGGCGACTGAGCAGTTCTTC. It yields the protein CASIYDRATEQFF.

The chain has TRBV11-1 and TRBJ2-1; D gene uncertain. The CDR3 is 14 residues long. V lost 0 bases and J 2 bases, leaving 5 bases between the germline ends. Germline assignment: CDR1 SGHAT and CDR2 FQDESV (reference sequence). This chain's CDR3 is CASSLAGTYNEQFF. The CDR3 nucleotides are TGTGCCAGCAGCTTAGCGGGGACCTACAATGAGCAGTTCTTC.